Below, 5 T cell receptor beta chains from the same sample are listed, as sequenced in a study of control samples from healthy donors and cancer patients. Measured with immunoSEQ multiplex PCR; TCRdb has only the in-frame clones, and not every one. The sample consists of some 100,000 clones, around 88% of them appearing once. Sequenced sample: blood. These receptors all stem from a man aged 30-40 years in good health.

The chain joins TRBV24-1 to TRBJ2-1, with 7 bases matching TRBD2. V trimming: 8 bases; J trimming: 6 bases; junction bases outside the gene matches: 6. From germline, CDR1 is KGHDR and CDR2 SFDVKD. There are 13 residues in the CDR3. CDR3 protein: CATTAGAANEQFF. CDR3 nucleotides: TGTGCCACCACCGCGGGAGCCGCCAATGAGCAGTTCTTC.

V usage is TRBV10-3 and J usage is TRBJ2-4, with a tentative D call TRBD2 (6 bases). Trimming left V 6 bases short and J 3 bases short, with 12 bases between. From germline, CDR1 is ENHRY and CDR2 SYGVKD. The CDR3 loop spans 14 amino acids. CDR3 DNA sequence: TGTGCCATCAGACGGCCTAGCGACAAAAACATTCAGTACTTC. This codes for CAIRRPSDKNIQYF.

The V and J genes are TRBV7-2 and TRBJ1-1; D gene unclear. V gave up 5 bases and J gave up 2 bases, with 9 bases separating them. Germline V lookup: CDR1 SGHTA, CDR2 FQGNSA. CDR3 length: 13 residues. The CDR3 DNA is TGTGCCAGCAGCAAGATTATCAACACTGAAGCTTTCTTT. As protein: CASSKIINTEAFF. The entire variable domain, with the rest obtained from reference TRBV7-2 and TRBJ1-1, is as follows: GAGVSQSPSNKVTEKGKDVELRCDPISGHTALYWYRQSLGQGLEFLIYFQGNSAPDKSGLPSDRFSAERTGGSVSTLTIQRTQQEDSAVYLCASSKIINTEAFFGQGTRLTVV.

In its sample, this clone was seen a few times. The rearrangement links TRBV7-2 to TRBJ1-5, with a weak D call TRBD1 (6 bases). Germline V lookup: CDR1 SGHTA, CDR2 FQGNSA. V lost 3 bases and J lost 5, with 14 bases in between. This CDR3 is built from 15 residues. The CDR3 region has the DNA TGTGCCAGCAGCTTTTGGTGGGGGGCGGATCAGCCCCAGCATTTT. Its protein product is CASSFWWGADQPQHF.

This clone showed up just a few times. The chain carries TRBV27 and TRBJ1-2, with 9 bases fitting TRBD1. Germline trimming cut 6 bases from V and 8 bases from J; bases unmatched to any gene: 13. CDR3 size: 15 residues. The germline V gene has CDR1 MNHEY and CDR2 SMNVEV (reference sequence). CDR3 nucleotide sequence: TGTGCCAGCAGCTCCTTTGACAGGGGGTTGGTCGGCTACACCTTC. The encoded protein is CASSSFDRGLVGYTF.